This T cell receptor beta chain appears in the sequencing data of a study of CD8 T cells in ankylosing spondylitis (dated by TCRdb to the late 2010s). Background on the whole study: To find TCR variants linked to disease, the study profiled T cell receptor beta repertoires in ankylosing spondylitis patients and healthy donors. The full study cohort was made up of about two dozen ankylosing spondylitis patients and over 90 healthy donors. Peripheral blood samples were taken, and synovial fluid was additionally collected from ankylosing spondylitis patients.

What the research found in general, with its limitations: A CD8+ phenotype was shown by the disease-linked clones, which were found at relatively low frequencies in peripheral blood. Blood from ankylosing spondylitis patients appeared to be characterized by a TCR beta motif composed of roughly 8 highly homologous amino acid variants. Significant enrichment of the disease-linked clones was reported in matched synovial fluid samples from ankylosing spondylitis patients. Some TCR beta motif variants had previously been reported in synovial fluid and blood of reactive arthritis patients, which suggested common disease-initiation mechanisms.

The instrument was an Illumina HiSeq 2500. TCR beta libraries were prepared by quantitative 5'-RACE with molecular barcodes. The original pipeline was this. A new computational method, built on a probabilistic model of VDJ rearrangement, was used to identify disease-linked TCR variants. TCRdb reanalyzed the raw reads on its own, using fastp at Q25 for trimming and MiXCR for clone calling, and kept in-frame beta chains. Each entry is one CDR3 protein sequence, shown with its most common DNA and genes. Clone size and V and J calls follow TCRdb, not the original study. The sample table contains 150,000 to 200,000 distinct CDR3 sequences; only one count was recorded for approximately 10% of them. About 29% of the sample goes to the ten largest clones. This clonotype was found many times. Its antigen remains undetermined. No quality values exist for individual bases; no much larger clone is one base distant.

The CDR3 runs 15 amino acids, cysteine and phenylalanine included. Solely the CDR3 DNA is kept, with 45 bases framed from the first base. Trimmed from V: 3 bases; trimmed from J: 6 bases; junction bases lacking a gene match: 6. According to the germline V gene (reference sequence), CDR1 reads MNHEY and CDR2 reads SMNVEV. The source material was blood, either unsorted or a sorted T cell fraction (not recorded which). Rearrangement joined TRBV27 to TRBJ2-1; TRBD2 aligns with 9 central bases. This receptor was taken from a male donor with ankylosing spondylitis or in good health (not recorded which). The bases read TGTGCCAGCAGTTTGGCGGGGGGGCCTCGCAATGAGCAGTTCTTC. It translates to CASSLAGGPRNEQFF.